This TCR beta chain was documented in a study of beta chain features in type 1 diabetes. This clone has only a few counts. The isolated RNA, all of it, was reverse transcribed, so expressed TCRB transcripts were what got sequenced. Method: immunoSEQ multiplex PCR; TCRdb's copy keeps in-frame clones and lacks some. The sample has over 300,000 clones, 6.5% to 10% seen once. The TCR originated in a woman aged 18-29 years in good health. Material: central memory CD4+ T cells from blood.

This CDR3 is CASSLSRNEQFF. The CDR3, as DNA: TGCGCCAGCAGCTTGTCGCGGAATGAGCAGTTCTTC. The chain employs TRBV5-1 and TRBJ2-1; D not resolved. The ends were cut back, 1 base at V and 7 bases at J, with 6 bases in the middle. The CDR3 is 12 residues long. Germline V gene lookup returns CDR1 SGHRS and CDR2 YFSETQ.